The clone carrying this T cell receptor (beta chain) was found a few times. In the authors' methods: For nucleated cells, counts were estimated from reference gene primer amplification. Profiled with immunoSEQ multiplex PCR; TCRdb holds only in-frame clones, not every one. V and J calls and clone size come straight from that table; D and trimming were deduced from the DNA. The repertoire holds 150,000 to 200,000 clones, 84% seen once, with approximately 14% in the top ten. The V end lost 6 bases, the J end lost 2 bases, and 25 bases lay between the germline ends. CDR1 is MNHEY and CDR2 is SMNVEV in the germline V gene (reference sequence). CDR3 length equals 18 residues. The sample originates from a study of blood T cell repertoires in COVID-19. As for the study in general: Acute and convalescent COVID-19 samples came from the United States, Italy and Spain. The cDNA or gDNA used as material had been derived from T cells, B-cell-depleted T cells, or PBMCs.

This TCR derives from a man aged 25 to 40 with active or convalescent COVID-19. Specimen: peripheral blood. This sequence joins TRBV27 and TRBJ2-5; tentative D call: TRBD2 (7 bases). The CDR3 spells CASRGGPRGPRAQETQYF. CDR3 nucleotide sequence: TGTGCCAGCAGGGGAGGGCCCAGGGGTCCCCGAGCTCAAGAGACCCAGTACTTC.